This TCR beta chain was captured by sequencing in a study of blood T cell repertoires in COVID-19. Whole-study context: Sites in the United States, Italy and Spain provided acute and convalescent COVID-19 samples. PBMCs, B-cell-depleted T cells, or T cells were the source of the cDNA or gDNA that made up the material.

In the source study's methods: Amplified reference gene primers provided the basis for estimating nucleated cell counts. Repertoires were generated with immunoSEQ multiplex PCR, while TCRdb's copy carries only in-frame clones and drops some. V, J and clone size are those of that table, while D and trimming were read from the DNA. The table shows 110,000 to 150,000 clones, with over 75% occurring only once. Germline CDR1 is MNHEY and CDR2 is SVGAGI. Trimming left V 7 bases short and J 1 base short, with 10 bases between. The CDR3 length is 13 residues. Sample: peripheral blood. The TCR originated in a human donor in a cohort sampled during active COVID-19. The genes are TRBV6-5 and TRBJ1-1; possible D gene TRBD1, 6 bases. The CDR3: CASTRTANTEAFF. The CDR3 DNA sequence: TGTGCCAGCACTCGGACAGCGAACACTGAAGCTTTCTTT.